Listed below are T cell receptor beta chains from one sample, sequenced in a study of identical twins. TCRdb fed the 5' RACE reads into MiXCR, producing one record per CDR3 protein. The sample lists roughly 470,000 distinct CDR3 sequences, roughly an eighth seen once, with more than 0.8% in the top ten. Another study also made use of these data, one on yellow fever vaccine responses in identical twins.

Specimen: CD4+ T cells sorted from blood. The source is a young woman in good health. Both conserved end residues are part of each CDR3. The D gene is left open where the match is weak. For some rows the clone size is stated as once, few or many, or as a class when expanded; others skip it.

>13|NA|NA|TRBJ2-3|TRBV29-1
CSVDSGYTDTQYF
TGCAGCGTTGATTCTGGATACACAGATACGCAGTATTTT
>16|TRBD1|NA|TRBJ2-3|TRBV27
CASSQFSGTGVDTQYF
TGTGCCAGCAGCCAGTTCTCCGGGACAGGGGTCGATACGCAGTATTTT
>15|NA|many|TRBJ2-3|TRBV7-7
CASSPGHVGVDTQYF
TGTGCTAGCAGCCCGGGACACGTTGGAGTAGATACGCAGTATTTT
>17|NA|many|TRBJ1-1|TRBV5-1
CASSFGFLPARNTEAFF
TGCGCCAGCAGCTTCGGATTCCTTCCGGCACGGAACACTGAAGCTTTCTTT
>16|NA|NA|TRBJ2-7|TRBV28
CASRSYSVDGVHEQYF
TGTGCCAGCAGGTCCTACTCGGTGGATGGAGTCCACGAGCAGTACTTC
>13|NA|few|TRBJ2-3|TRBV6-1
CASSEVWGDTQYF
TGTGCCAGCAGTGAAGTATGGGGGGATACGCAGTATTTT
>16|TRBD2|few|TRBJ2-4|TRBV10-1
CASSEGGLGRINIQYF
TGCGCCAGCAGTGAAGGCGGACTAGGGAGGATAAACATTCAGTACTTC
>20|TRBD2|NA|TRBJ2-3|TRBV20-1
CSARVRRRDYAGSGGETQYF
TGCAGTGCTAGAGTTCGACGGCGGGACTATGCCGGGAGCGGGGGGGAGACGCAGTATTTT
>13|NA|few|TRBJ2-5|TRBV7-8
CASSPQVGETQYF
TGTGCCAGCAGCCCTCAGGTGGGAGAGACCCAGTACTTC
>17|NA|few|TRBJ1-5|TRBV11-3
CASSLTTGPYSNQPQHF
TGTGCCAGCAGCCTCACGACAGGACCCTATAGCAATCAGCCCCAGCATTTT
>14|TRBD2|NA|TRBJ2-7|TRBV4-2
CASSQVGLDYEQYF
TGTGCCAGCAGCCAAGTGGGACTAGATTACGAGCAGTACTTC
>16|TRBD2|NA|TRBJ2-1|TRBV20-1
CSARDPTSGVYNEQFF
TGCAGTGCTAGAGATCCGACTAGCGGAGTTTACAATGAGCAGTTCTTC
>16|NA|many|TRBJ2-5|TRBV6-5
CASSYSRPEHPETQYF
TGTGCCAGCAGTTACTCGAGACCGGAACATCCGGAGACCCAGTACTTC
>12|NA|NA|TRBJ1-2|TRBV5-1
CASSDPGSGYTF
TGCGCCAGCAGCGACCCAGGGTCCGGCTACACCTTC
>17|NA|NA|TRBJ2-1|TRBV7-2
CASSLAQPSLSYNEQFF
TGTGCCAGCAGCTTAGCCCAGCCTAGCCTCTCCTACAATGAGCAGTTCTTC
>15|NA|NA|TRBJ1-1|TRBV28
CASSPRGRVVTEAFF
TGTGCCAGCAGCCCGCGGGGGCGAGTTGTCACTGAAGCTTTCTTT
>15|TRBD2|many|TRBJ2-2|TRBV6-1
CASSRGLAGVLELFF
TGTGCCAGCAGTCGGGGACTAGCGGGAGTACTTGAGCTGTTTTTT
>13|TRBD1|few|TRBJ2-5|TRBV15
CATSGGQGVGQYF
TGTGCCACCAGCGGCGGACAGGGAGTGGGCCAGTACTTC
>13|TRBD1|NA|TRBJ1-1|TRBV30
CAWSVTGGTEAFF
TGTGCCTGGAGTGTCACAGGGGGTACTGAAGCTTTCTTT
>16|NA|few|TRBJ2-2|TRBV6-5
CASSLSGLAVPGELFF
TGTGCCAGCAGTTTATCCGGCCTGGCCGTCCCCGGGGAGCTGTTTTTT